This TCR beta chain was recorded in a study of shared clonotypes between healthy human individuals. Naive CD8 cells lacked CD45RO, underwent positive selection for CCR7 and left out terminally differentiated effector memory CD45RA+ cells. The authors loaded about 200 ng DNA, around 30,000 T cell genomes, into sorted-subset replicate PCRs. Profiled with immunoSEQ multiplex PCR; TCRdb holds only in-frame clones, not every one. The data show 550,000 to 750,000 clones, with about 90% seen just once and about 24% held by the top ten. Whole-study findings and limits: At large depth, rarefaction still showed sorted-subset sequencing to be incomplete.

Concerning this clone: Its antigen is currently unknown.

Trimming took off 0 bases at V and 0 bases at J, with 8 bases between the two ends. CDR1 and CDR2 (germline): MNHEY, SVGAGI. The CDR3 length is 16 residues. The chain recombines TRBV6-5 with TRBJ1-4; no firm D call. This receptor was identified in a man between 25 and 39 years old in good health. The material sequenced was naive CD8+ T cells sorted from blood. The CDR3 is CASSYSLEATNEKLFF. The CDR3, as DNA: TGTGCCAGCAGTTACTCTTTGGAGGCAACTAATGAAAAACTGTTTTTT.